The 6 T cell receptor beta chains presented below share a single source sample, sequenced in a study of cytomegalovirus exposure and HLA in healthy donors. The PCR ran on 60 Vbeta and 13 Jbeta primers. The data were produced by immunoSEQ multiplex PCR, yet TCRdb's version contains in-frame clones alone and is incomplete. The sample includes about 160,000 clones, about 80% of them seen just once. Input material: PBMCs. These receptors were obtained from a woman aged 45-60 years in good health and CMV-seronegative.

Here the CDR3 DNA reads TGCGCCAGCAGTTTTGGGTGGGGACAGGGGCGCTCCTCCACTAACAATGAGCAGTTCTTC. This sequence encodes CASSFGWGQGRSSTNNEQFF. The chain uses TRBV5-1 and TRBJ2-1; TRBD1 agrees at 10 bases. V lost 5 bases, J lost 5 bases, and 22 bases stayed unmatched. The CDR3 totals 20 residues. Germline V lookup: CDR1 SGHRS, CDR2 YFSETQ. Combining the CDR3 with reference TRBV5-1 and TRBJ2-1 gives the whole variable domain KAGVTQTPRYLIKTRGQQVTLSCSPISGHRSVSWYQQTPGQGLQFLFEYFSETQRNKGNFPGRFSGRQFSNSRSEMNVSTLELGDSALYLCASSFGWGQGRSSTNNEQFFGPGTRLTVL.

The rearrangement uses TRBV21-1 and TRBJ1-6; TRBD1 was called by the table and not checked on the DNA. TRBV21-1 is described as a pseudogene. The CDR3 has 20 amino acids. The CDR3 sequence is CASSKSERPGTGFENSPLHF. The CDR3 nucleotides read TGTGCCAGCAGCAAATCTGAACGGCCCGGGACAGGGTTCGAGAATTCACCCCTCCACTTT.

The CDR3 coding sequence is TGTGCCATCAGTGACAGGGCGGTTAGCCAAGAGACCCAGTACTTC. This sequence encodes CAISDRAVSQETQYF. The V call is TRBV10-3, the J call TRBJ2-5, with TRBD1 as a possible D gene (5 bases). Trimming removed 3 bases from V and 1 base from J, with 12 bases in between. Germline V lookup: CDR1 ENHRY, CDR2 SYGVKD. The CDR3 is 15 residues long.

The rearrangement uses TRBV7-2 and TRBJ1-2, with a weak D call TRBD1 (6 bases). Deletions cut 3 bases from V and 4 bases from J, with 12 bases between. This CDR3 has 14 amino acids. CDR1 and CDR2 from the germline V gene are SGHTA and FQGNSA. CDR3 in DNA: TGTGCCAGCAGCTTCACCCAACAGGGCTATGGCTACACCTTC. Residues: CASSFTQQGYGYTF.

The rearrangement joins TRBV28 to TRBJ1-5, with a tentative D call TRBD1 (5 bases). CDR3 length: 13 amino acids. With 8 bases removed from V and 4 bases from J, the gap between germline ends came to 12 bases. Looked up from germline, CDR1 is MDHEN and CDR2 is SYDVKM. The CDR3 here is CASGGYGNQPQHF. The CDR3 DNA sequence: TGTGCCAGCGGGGGGTACGGGAATCAGCCCCAGCATTTT.

This clone was recorded once. J is TRBJ2-7 and V is TRBV5-1, with TRBD2 identical over 12 bases. Germline V gives CDR1 SGHRS, CDR2 YFSETQ. V gave up 3 bases and J gave up 0 bases; unmatched junction bases: 1. This CDR3 spans 15 amino acids. Here the CDR3 DNA reads TGCGCCAGCAGCTGGACTAGCGGGGACTCCTACGAGCAGTACTTC. Residues: CASSWTSGDSYEQYF.